The table lists the clone carrying this T cell receptor (beta chain) with a few counts. This table comes from immunoSEQ multiplex PCR, and its TCRdb copy is limited to in-frame clones, with some not included. The sample consists of 40,000 to 50,000 clones, more than 75% of them appearing once. The time point denotes: peripheral blood 6 weeks after treatment start. The sample belongs to a study of PD-L1 blockade in urothelial cancer. The input for sequencing was PBMCs, taken around atezolizumab (anti-PD-L1) treatment. This sequence originates from a man in his sixties with urothelial cancer.

CDR3 in amino acids: CASSGRGGGPMNTEAFF. The CDR3 nucleotides read TGTGCCAGCAGCGGCCGCGGGGGGGGGCCAATGAACACTGAAGCTTTCTTT. This chain joins TRBV7-8 and TRBJ1-1, with D tentatively TRBD1 (6 bases). V was pared by 5 bases and J by 0 bases, with 19 bases between. The CDR3 is 17 residues long. Germline loops: CDR1 SGHVS, CDR2 FQNEAQ. Full variable domain (remainder filled in from reference TRBV7-8 and TRBJ1-1): GAGVSQSPRYKVAKRGQDVALRCDPISGHVSLFWYQQALGQGPEFLTYFQNEAQLDKSGLPSDRFFAERPEGSVSTLKIQRTQQEDSAVYLCASSGRGGGPMNTEAFFGQGTRLTVV.